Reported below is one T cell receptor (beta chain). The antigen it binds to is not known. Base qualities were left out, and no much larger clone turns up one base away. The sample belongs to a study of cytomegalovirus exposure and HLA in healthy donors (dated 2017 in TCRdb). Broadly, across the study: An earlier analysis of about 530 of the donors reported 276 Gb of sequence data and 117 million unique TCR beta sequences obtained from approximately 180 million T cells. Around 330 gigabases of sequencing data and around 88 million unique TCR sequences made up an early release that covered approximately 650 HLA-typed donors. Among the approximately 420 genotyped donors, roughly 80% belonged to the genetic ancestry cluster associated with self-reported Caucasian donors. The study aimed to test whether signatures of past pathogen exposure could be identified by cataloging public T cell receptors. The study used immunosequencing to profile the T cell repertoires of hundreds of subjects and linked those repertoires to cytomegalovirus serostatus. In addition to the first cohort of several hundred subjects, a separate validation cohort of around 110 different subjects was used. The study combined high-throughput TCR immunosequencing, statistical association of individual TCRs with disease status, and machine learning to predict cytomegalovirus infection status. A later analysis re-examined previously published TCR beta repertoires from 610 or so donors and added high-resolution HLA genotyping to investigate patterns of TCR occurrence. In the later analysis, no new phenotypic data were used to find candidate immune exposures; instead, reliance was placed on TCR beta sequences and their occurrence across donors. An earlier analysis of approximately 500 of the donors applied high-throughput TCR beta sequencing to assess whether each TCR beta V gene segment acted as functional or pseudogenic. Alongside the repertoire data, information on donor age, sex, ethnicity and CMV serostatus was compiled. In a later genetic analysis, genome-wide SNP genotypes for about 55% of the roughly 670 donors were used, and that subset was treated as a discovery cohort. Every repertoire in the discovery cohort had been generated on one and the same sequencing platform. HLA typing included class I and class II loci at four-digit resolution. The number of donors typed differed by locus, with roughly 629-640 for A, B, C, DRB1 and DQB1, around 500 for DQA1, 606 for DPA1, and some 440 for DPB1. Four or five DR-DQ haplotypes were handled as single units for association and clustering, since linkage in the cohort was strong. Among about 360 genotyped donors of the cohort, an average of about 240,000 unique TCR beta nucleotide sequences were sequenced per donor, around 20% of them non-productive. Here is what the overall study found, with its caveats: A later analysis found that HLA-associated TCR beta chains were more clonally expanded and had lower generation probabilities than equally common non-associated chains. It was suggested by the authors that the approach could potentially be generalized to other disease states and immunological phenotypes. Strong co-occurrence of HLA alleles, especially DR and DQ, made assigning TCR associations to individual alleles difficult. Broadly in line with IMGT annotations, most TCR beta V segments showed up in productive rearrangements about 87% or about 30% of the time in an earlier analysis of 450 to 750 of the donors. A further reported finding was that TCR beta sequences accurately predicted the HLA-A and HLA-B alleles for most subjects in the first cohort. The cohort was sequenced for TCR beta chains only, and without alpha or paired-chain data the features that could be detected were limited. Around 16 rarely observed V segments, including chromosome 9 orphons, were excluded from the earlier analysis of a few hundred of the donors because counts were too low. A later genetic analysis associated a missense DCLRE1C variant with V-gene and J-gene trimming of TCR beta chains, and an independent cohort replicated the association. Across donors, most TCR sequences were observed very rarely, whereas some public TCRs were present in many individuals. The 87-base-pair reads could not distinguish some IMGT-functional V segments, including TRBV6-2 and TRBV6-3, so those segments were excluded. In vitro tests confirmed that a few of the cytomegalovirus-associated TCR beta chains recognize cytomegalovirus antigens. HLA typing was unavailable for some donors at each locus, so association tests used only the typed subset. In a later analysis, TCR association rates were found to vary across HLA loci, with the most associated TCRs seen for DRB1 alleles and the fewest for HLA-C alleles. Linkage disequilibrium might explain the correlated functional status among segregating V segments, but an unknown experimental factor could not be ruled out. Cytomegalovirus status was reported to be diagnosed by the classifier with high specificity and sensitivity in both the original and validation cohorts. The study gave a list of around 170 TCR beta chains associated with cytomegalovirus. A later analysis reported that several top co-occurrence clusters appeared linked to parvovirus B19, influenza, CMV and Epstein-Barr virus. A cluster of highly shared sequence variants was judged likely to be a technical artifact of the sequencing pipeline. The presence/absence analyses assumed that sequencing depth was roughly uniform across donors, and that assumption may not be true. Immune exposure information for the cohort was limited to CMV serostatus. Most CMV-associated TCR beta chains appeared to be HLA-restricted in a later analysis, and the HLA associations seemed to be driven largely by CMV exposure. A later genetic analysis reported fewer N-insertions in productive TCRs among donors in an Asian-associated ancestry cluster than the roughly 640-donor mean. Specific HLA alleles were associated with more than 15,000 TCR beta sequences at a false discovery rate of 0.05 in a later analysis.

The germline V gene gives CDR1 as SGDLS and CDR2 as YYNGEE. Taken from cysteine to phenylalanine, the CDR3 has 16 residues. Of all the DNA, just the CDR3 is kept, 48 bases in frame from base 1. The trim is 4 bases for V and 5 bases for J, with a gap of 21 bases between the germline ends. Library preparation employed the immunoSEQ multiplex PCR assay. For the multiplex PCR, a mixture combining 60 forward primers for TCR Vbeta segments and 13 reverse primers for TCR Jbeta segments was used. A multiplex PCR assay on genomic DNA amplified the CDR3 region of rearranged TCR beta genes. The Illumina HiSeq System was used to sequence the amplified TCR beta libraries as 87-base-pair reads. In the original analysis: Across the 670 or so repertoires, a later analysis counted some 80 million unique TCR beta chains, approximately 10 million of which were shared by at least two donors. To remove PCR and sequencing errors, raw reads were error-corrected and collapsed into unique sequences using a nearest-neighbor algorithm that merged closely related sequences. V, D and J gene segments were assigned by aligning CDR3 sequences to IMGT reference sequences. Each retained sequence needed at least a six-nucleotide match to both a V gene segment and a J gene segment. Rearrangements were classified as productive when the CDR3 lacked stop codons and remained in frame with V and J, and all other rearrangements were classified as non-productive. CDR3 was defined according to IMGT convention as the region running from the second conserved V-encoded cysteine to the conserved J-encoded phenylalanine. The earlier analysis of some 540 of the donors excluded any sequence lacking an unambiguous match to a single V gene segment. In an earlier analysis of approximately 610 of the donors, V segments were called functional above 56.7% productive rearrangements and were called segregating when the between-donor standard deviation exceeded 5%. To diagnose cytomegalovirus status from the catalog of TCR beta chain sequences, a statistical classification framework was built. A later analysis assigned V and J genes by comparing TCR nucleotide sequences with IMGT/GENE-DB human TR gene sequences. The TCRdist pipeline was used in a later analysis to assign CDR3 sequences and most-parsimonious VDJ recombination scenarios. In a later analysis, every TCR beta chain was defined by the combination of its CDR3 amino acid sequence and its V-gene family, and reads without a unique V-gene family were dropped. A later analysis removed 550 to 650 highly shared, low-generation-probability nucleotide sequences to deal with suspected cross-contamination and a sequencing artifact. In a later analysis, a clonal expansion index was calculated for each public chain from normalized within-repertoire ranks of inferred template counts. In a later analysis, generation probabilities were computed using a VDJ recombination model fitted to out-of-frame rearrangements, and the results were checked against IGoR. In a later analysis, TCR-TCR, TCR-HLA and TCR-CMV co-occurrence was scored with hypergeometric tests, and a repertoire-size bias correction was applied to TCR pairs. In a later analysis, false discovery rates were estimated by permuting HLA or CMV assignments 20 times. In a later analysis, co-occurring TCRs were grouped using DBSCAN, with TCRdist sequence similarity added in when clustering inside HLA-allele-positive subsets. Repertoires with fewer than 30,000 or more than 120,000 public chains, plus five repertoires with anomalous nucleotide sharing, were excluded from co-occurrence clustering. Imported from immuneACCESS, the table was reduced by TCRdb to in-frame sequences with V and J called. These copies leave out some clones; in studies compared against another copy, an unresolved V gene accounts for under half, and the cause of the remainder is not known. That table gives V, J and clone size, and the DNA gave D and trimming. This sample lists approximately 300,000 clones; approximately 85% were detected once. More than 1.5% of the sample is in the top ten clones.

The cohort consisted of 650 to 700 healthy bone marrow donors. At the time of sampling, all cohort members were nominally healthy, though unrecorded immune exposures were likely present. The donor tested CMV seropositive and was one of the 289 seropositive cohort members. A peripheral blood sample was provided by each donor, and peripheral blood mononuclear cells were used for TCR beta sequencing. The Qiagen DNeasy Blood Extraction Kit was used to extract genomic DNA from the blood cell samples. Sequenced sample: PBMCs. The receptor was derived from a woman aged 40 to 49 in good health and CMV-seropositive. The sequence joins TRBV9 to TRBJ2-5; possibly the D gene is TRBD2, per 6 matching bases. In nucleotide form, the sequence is TGTGCCAGCAGCCCCCGAGGTAGCGGATTCGGGGAGACCCAGTACTTC. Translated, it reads CASSPRGSGFGETQYF.